These 10 T cell receptor beta chains came from one sample sequenced in a study of CD8+ T cells in alopecia areata. Reverse transcribed after extraction, RNA yielded cDNA as the sequencing template. Here immunoSEQ multiplex PCR was the method, and the copy in TCRdb shows in-frame clones only, minus some. The repertoire holds over 200,000 clones, with approximately 61% as singletons. The sample in question was CD4+ T cells sorted from blood, obtained at week 0. The receptors were sampled from a human donor with alopecia areata.

This clone was detected only once. The J gene is TRBJ2-3, the V gene TRBV14; 8 bases line up with TRBD1. Germline lookup yields CDR1 SGHDN and CDR2 FVKESK. This CDR3 is built from 16 residues. V shed 3 bases and J 5 bases; nucleotides not matched to a gene: 10. CDR3 bases: TGTGCCAGCAGCCAGTCTCGGACAGGGCGGGGAGATACGCAGTATTTT. This gives the protein CASSQSRTGRGDTQYF.

The chain links TRBV30 to TRBJ2-7, with D unresolved. Germline values: CDR1 GTSNPN, CDR2 SVGIG (reference sequence). V was cut by 0 bases and J by 0 bases, with 9 bases left in between. This CDR3 is 14 amino acids long. CDR3 sequence: CAWSVPVYSYEQYF. DNA of the CDR3: TGTGCCTGGAGTGTACCTGTCTACTCCTACGAGCAGTACTTC.

The chain is built from TRBV7-8 and TRBJ1-2, with 7 bases fitting TRBD1. The CDR3 covers 13 residues. Germline CDR1 and CDR2: SGHVS and FQNEAQ. The trim removed 5 bases at V and 6 bases at J, leaving 6 bases unmatched. Here the CDR3 reads CASSPDRDHGYTF. The CDR3, as DNA: TGTGCCAGCAGCCCCGACAGGGACCATGGCTACACCTTC.

The V and J genes are TRBV2 and TRBJ2-5, with 7 bases lining up with TRBD1. Germline trimming cut 6 bases from V and 1 base from J; bases unmatched to any gene: 11. Looked up from germline, CDR1 is SNHLY and CDR2 is FYNNEI. The CDR3 runs to 16 residues. The CDR3 here is CASRKPDRVSQETQYF. In DNA form, the CDR3 reads TGTGCCAGCAGAAAACCTGACAGGGTCTCCCAAGAGACCCAGTACTTC.

The CDR3 nucleotides are TGCGCCAGCAGCTCCACCCCCGGGGTTGGTACCGGGGAGCTGTTTTTT. This gives the protein CASSSTPGVGTGELFF. The J gene is TRBJ2-2, the V gene TRBV5-1, with D perhaps TRBD2 (5 bases). The germline V gene has CDR1 SGHRS and CDR2 YFSETQ. The CDR3 is 16 residues long. V lost 3 bases, J lost 5 bases, and 17 bases lay in between.

The chain links TRBV6-6 to TRBJ1-6, with D unclear. The CDR3 runs to 15 residues. CDR1 is MNHNY, CDR2 SVGAGI, per germline (reference sequence). V lost 6 bases and J lost 0, with 9 bases in between. The CDR3 bases are TGTGCCAGCAGAGAAGGGAGCTCCTATAATTCACCCCTCCACTTT. It encodes CASREGSSYNSPLHF.

This clone was seen only a few times. The chain has TRBV10-2 and TRBJ1-1, with no clear D. The CDR3 is made up of 12 amino acids. With 6 bases removed from V and 1 base from J, the gap between germline ends came to 6 bases. Germline V gives CDR1 WSHSY, CDR2 SAAADI. The DNA for the CDR3 is TGCGCCAGCAGAACCCCGAACACTGAAGCTTTCTTT. Amino acid sequence: CASRTPNTEAFF.

This chain connects TRBV6-5 to TRBJ2-7, with D possibly being TRBD2 (6 bases). V was trimmed by 6 bases and J by 5 bases, leaving 17 bases between them. Germline CDR1 reads MNHEY; CDR2 reads SVGAGI. This CDR3 is 14 amino acids long. In DNA, the CDR3 is TGTGCCAGCAGCCCTAGCGTTGATAGCAACGAGCAGTACTTC. It specifies CASSPSVDSNEQYF.

This clone has just one count. The chain joins TRBV6-5 to TRBJ2-2; 9 bases match TRBD1. The CDR3 has 14 residues. Unmatched junction bases numbered 8, after V lost 7 bases and J lost 8 bases. Germline V CDR1 and CDR2: MNHEY, SVGAGI. CDR3 coding DNA: TGTGCCAGCAACAAACAGGGGGCGCAAGGGGAGCTGTTTTTT. This gives the protein CASNKQGAQGELFF.

The J gene is TRBJ1-1, the V gene TRBV25-1, with TRBD1 matching 7 bases. This CDR3 contains 11 residues. CDR1 MGHDK and CDR2 SYGVNS come from the germline V gene. After removal of 7 bases from V and 11 bases from J, the junction contained 7 bases not matched to a gene. CDR3 sequence (DNA): TGTGCCAGCACGACCGACAGGGCCGCTTTCTTT. Protein: CASTTDRAAFF.